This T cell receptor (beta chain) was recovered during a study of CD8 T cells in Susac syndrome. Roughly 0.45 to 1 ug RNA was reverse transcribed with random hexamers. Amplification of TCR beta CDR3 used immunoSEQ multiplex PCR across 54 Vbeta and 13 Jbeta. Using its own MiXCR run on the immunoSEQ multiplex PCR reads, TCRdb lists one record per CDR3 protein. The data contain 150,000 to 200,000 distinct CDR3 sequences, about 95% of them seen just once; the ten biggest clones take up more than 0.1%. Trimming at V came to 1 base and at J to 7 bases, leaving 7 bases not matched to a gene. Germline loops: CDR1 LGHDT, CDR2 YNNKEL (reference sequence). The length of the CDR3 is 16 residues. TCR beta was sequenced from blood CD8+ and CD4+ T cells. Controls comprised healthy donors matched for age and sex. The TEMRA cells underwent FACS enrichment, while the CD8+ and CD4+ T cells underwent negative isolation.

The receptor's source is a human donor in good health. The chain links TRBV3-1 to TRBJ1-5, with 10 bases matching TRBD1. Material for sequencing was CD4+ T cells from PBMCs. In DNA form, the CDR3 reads TGTGCCAGCAGCCAAGCGGGGGGACAGGGGAGCCAGCCCCAGCATTTT. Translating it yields CASSQAGGQGSQPQHF.